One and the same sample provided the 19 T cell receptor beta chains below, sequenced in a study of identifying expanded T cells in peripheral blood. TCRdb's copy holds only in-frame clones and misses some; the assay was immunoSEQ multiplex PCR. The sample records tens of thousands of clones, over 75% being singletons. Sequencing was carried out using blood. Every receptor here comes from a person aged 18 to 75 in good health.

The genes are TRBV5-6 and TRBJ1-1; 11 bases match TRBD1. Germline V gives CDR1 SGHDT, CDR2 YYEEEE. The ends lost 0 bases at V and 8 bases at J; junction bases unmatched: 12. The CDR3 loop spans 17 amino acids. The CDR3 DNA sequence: TGTGCCAGCAGCTTGGCCACTCTTAGGGACAGGGGGTCAGAAGCTTTCTTT. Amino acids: CASSLATLRDRGSEAFF.

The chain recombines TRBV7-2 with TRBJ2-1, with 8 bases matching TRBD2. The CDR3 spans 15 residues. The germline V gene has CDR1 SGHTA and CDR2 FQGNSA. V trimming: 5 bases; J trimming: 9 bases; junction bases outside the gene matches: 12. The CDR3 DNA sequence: TGTGCCAGCAGCCCAAGGGGGACTAGTGTGGGTGAGCAGTTCTTC. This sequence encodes CASSPRGTSVGEQFF.

CDR3 bases: TGTGCCAGCAGCCGATGGATGGGACAGGGGGTCCACGAGCAGTACTTC. This encodes CASSRWMGQGVHEQYF. The rearrangement joins TRBV5-5 to TRBJ2-7; 11 bases align to TRBD1. Trimming at V came to 4 bases and at J to 5 bases, leaving 11 bases not matched to a gene. Germline values: CDR1 SGHKS, CDR2 YYEKEE (reference sequence). The CDR3 is made up of 16 amino acids.

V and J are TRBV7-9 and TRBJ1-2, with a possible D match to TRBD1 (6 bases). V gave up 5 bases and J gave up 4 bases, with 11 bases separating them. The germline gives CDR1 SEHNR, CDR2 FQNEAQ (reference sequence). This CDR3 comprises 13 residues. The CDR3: CASSPGQPYGYTF. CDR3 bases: TGTGCCAGCAGCCCCGGACAGCCCTATGGCTACACCTTC.

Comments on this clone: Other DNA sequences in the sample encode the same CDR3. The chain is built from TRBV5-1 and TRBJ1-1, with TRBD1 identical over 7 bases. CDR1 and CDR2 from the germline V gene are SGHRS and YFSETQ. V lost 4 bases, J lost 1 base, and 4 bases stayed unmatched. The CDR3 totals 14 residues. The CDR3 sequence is CASSPGTANTEAFF. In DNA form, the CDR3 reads TGCGCCAGCAGCCCCGGGACAGCGAACACTGAAGCTTTCTTT.

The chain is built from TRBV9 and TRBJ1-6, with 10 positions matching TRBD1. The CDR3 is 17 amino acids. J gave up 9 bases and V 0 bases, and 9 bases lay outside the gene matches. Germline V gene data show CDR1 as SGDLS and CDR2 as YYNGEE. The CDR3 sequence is CASSVGKSGTGVSPLHF. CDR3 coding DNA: TGTGCCAGCAGCGTAGGCAAGTCCGGGACAGGGGTTTCACCCCTCCACTTT.

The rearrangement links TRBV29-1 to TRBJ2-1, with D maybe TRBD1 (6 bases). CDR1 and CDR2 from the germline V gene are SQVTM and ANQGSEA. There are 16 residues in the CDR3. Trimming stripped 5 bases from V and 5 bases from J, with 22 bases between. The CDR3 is CSVIGRWAGENNEQFF. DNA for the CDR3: TGCAGCGTTATAGGGCGGTGGGCAGGGGAGAACAATGAGCAGTTCTTC.

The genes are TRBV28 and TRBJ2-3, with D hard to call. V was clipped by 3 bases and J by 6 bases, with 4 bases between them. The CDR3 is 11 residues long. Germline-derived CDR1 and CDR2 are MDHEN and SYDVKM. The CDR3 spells CASSFSDTQYF. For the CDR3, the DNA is TGTGCCAGCAGTTTCAGTGATACGCAGTATTTT.

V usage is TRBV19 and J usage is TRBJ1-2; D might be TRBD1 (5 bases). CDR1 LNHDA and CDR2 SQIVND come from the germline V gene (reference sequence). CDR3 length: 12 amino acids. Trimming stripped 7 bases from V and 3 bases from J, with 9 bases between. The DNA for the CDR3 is TGTGCCAGTATGCAGGGTTACTATGGCTACACCTTC. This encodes CASMQGYYGYTF.

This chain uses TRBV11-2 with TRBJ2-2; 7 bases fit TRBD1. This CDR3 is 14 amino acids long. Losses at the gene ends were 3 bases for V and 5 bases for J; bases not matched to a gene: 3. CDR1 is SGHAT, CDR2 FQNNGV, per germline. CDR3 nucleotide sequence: TGTGCCAGCAGCTTCAACAGGGGAACCGGGGAGCTGTTTTTT. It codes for CASSFNRGTGELFF. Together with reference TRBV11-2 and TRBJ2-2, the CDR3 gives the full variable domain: EAGVAQSPRYKIIEKRQSVAFWCNPISGHATLYWYQQILGQGPKLLIQFQNNGVVDDSQLPKDRFSAERLKGVDSTLKIQPAKLEDSAVYLCASSFNRGTGELFFGEGSRLTVL.

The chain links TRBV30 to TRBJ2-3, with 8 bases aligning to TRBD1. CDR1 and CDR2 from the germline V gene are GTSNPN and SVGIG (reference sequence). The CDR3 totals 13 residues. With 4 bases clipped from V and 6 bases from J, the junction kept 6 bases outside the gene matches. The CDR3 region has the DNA TGTGCCTGGACTCAGGGGGCGAGGGATACGCAGTATTTT. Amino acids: CAWTQGARDTQYF.

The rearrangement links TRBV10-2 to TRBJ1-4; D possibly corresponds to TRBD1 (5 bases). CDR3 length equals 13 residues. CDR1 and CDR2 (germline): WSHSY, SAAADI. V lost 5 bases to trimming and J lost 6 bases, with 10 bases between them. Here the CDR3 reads CASSQGGHEKLFF. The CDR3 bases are TGCGCCAGCAGTCAGGGAGGCCATGAAAAACTGTTTTTT.

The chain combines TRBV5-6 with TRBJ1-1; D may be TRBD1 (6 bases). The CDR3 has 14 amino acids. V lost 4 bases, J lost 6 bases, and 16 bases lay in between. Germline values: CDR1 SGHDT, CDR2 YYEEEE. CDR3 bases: TGTGCCAGCAGCCGAACAGGGCCTGCTCCTGAAGCTTTCTTT. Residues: CASSRTGPAPEAFF.

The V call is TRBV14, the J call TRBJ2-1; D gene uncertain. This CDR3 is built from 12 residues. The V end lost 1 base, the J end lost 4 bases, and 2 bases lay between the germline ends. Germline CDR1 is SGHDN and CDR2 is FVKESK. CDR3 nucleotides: TGTGCCAGCAGCCAAGTTTACAATGAGCAGTTCTTC. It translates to CASSQVYNEQFF. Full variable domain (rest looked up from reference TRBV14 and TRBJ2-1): EAGVTQFPSHSVIEKGQTVTLRCDPISGHDNLYWYRRVMGKEIKFLLHFVKESKQDESGMPNNRFLAERTGGTYSTLKVQPAELEDSGVYFCASSQVYNEQFFGPGTRLTVL.

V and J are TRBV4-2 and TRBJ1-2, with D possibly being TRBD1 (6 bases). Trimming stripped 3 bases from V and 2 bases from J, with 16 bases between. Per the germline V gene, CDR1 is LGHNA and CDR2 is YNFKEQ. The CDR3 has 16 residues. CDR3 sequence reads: CASSQAGSTGNYGYTF. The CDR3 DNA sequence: TGTGCCAGCAGCCAGGCTGGATCGACAGGAAACTATGGCTACACCTTC.

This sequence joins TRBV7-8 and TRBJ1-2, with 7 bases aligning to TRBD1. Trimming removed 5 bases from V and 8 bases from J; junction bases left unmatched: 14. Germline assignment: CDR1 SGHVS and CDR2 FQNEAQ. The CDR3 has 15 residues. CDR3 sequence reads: CASSRRGQSAGGYTF. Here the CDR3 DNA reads TGTGCCAGCAGCCGACGGGGACAGAGCGCTGGCGGCTACACCTTC.

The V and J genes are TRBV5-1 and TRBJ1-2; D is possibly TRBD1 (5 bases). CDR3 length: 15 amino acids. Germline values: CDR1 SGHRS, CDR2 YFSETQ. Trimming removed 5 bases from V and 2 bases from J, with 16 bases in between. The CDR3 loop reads CASRDGTEVNYGYTF. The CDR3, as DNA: TGCGCCAGCAGGGACGGGACGGAGGTAAACTATGGCTACACCTTC.

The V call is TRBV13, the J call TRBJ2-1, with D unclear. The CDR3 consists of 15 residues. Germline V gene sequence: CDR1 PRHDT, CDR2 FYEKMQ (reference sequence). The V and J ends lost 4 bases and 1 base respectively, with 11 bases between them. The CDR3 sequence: CASSSSRRSYNEQFF. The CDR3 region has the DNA TGTGCCAGCAGCTCCTCTAGAAGGTCCTACAATGAGCAGTTCTTC.

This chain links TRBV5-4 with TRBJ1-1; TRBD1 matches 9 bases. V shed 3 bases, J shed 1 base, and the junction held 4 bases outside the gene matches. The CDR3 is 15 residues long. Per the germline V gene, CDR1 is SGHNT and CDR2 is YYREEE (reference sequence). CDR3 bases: TGTGCCAGCAGCTGGGGGGACAGGGCGAACACTGAAGCTTTCTTT. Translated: CASSWGDRANTEAFF.